These 25 T cell receptor beta chains share one sample of origin, sequenced in a study of blood T cell repertoires in COVID-19. The table came from immunoSEQ multiplex PCR; TCRdb's copy has only in-frame clones and leaves some out. This table holds about 59,000 clones, more than 75% found once. Sequencing was carried out using peripheral blood. The receptors were gathered from a man aged 55-75 years with acute or convalescent COVID-19.

This clone was recorded once. V is TRBV5-6 and J is TRBJ2-7; D gene unclear. This CDR3 is built from 12 residues. Trimming removed 0 bases from V and 5 bases from J, with 6 bases in between. Germline V gene lookup returns CDR1 SGHDT and CDR2 YYEEEE. CDR3 coding DNA: TGTGCCAGCAGCTTGGAGATAGACGAGCAGTACTTC. Translating gives CASSLEIDEQYF.

The CDR3 is CASSLATSAGYEQYF. The CDR3 DNA follows: TGTGCCAGCAGTTTGGCCACCTCTGCAGGCTACGAGCAGTACTTC. The V and J genes are TRBV27 and TRBJ2-7; D is uncertain. Per the germline V gene, CDR1 is MNHEY and CDR2 is SMNVEV (reference sequence). This CDR3 contains 15 residues. The V end lost 3 bases, the J end lost 3 bases, and 15 bases lay between the germline ends.

The chain has TRBV19 and TRBJ2-1, with 8 bases fitting TRBD2. There are 13 residues in the CDR3. Germline CDR1 LNHDA, CDR2 SQIVND (reference sequence). The J segment lost 8 bases and the V segment lost 8 bases, leaving 8 bases of the junction unmatched. The CDR3 here is CASAGGQRDEQFF. CDR3 coding DNA: TGTGCCAGTGCGGGGGGCCAAAGGGATGAGCAGTTCTTC.

The CDR3 coding sequence is TGTGCCAGCAGCCAAGAGTCAGGTAGCACAGATACGCAGTATTTT. As protein: CASSQESGSTDTQYF. The chain links TRBV3-1 (or the pseudogene TRBV3-2) to TRBJ2-3; D not resolved. Trimming shortened V by 0 bases and J by 0 bases, and 7 bases separated the two germline ends. The CDR3 has 15 residues. Germline CDR1 is LGHDT and CDR2 is YNNKEL (reference sequence).

V gene TRBV5-6 combines with J gene TRBJ2-5, with TRBD2 as a possible D gene (5 bases). Germline-derived CDR1 and CDR2 are SGHDT and YYEEEE. The V and J ends lost 0 bases and 1 base respectively, with 13 bases between them. This CDR3 region has 16 residues. CDR3 sequence (DNA): TGTGCCAGCAGCTTGGACCGGGAAAGATTCCAAGAGACCCAGTACTTC. The encoded protein is CASSLDRERFQETQYF.

V is TRBV19 and J is TRBJ1-1; weak D call: TRBD1 (5 bases). This CDR3 spans 17 amino acids. The germline V gene has CDR1 LNHDA and CDR2 SQIVND (reference sequence). Trimming removed 2 bases from V and 2 bases from J, with 18 bases in between. As DNA, the CDR3 is TGTGCCAGTAGTATAATGGTGGGTCCGGGGGGAAACACTGAAGCTTTCTTT. The encoded protein is CASSIMVGPGGNTEAFF.

The V and J genes are TRBV2 and TRBJ2-1; the D gene is possibly TRBD1 (7 bases). The CDR3 sequence is 15 residues long. CDR1 SNHLY and CDR2 FYNNEI come from the germline V gene. Between the trimmed V and J ends, which lost 6 bases and 7 bases, there was a span of 19 bases. CDR3 sequence: CASRRGDSSRNEQFF. CDR3 DNA: TGTGCCAGCAGGAGGGGGGACAGCAGCCGGAATGAGCAGTTCTTC.

The chain combines TRBV27 with TRBJ1-4; D gene unclear. The germline gives CDR1 MNHEY, CDR2 SMNVEV (reference sequence). The length of the CDR3 is 14 residues. V lost 6 bases and J lost 2, with 10 bases in between. This CDR3 is CASRYTATNEKLFF. CDR3 sequence (DNA): TGTGCCAGCAGGTACACAGCTACTAATGAAAAACTGTTTTTT. Drawing the rest from reference TRBV27 and TRBJ1-4, the complete variable domain is EAQVTQNPRYLITVTGKKLTVTCSQNMNHEYMSWYRQDPGLGLRQIYYSMNVEVTDKGDVPEGYKVSRKEKRNFPLILESPSPNQTSLYFCASRYTATNEKLFFGSGTQLSVL.

This chain joins TRBV5-1 and TRBJ2-1, with a weak D call TRBD2 (6 bases). V was shortened by 2 bases and J by 0 bases, with 9 bases between the two germline ends. CDR3 length: 15 residues. Germline assignment: CDR1 SGHRS and CDR2 YFSETQ. In DNA, the CDR3 is TGCGCCAGCAGCTTTGGGGGGAGCTCCTACAATGAGCAGTTCTTC. Its translation: CASSFGGSSYNEQFF.

V and J are TRBV5-4 and TRBJ2-6, with 11 bases identical to TRBD2. The CDR3 is 17 amino acids. V was clipped by 1 base and J by 4 bases; unmatched bases: 4. The V gene's germline CDR1 is SGHNT and CDR2 YYREEE (reference sequence). In DNA form, the CDR3 reads TGTGCCAGCAGCTTGTCTAGCGGGGGGTACGGGGCCAACGTCCTGACTTTC. It specifies CASSLSSGGYGANVLTF.

The genes are TRBV19 and TRBJ1-1; D uncertain. The V and J ends lost 4 bases and 4 bases respectively, with 16 bases between them. The germline V gene encodes CDR1 LNHDA and CDR2 SQIVND (reference sequence). CDR3 size: 15 residues. DNA of the CDR3: TGTGCCAGTAGTAAACTCCAGGACGCGGGCACTGAAGCTTTCTTT. It encodes CASSKLQDAGTEAFF.

The genes are TRBV7-3 and TRBJ2-5, with 7 bases fitting TRBD1. The CDR3 is 15 amino acids. The V segment lost 1 base and the J segment 5 bases; nucleotides outside the gene matches: 7. Per the germline V gene, CDR1 is SGHTA and CDR2 is FQGTGA. CDR3 sequence: CASSLRRGPGETQYF. The CDR3 nucleotides read TGTGCCAGCAGCTTAAGAAGGGGGCCGGGGGAGACCCAGTACTTC.

The rearrangement links TRBV24-1 to TRBJ2-7, with D maybe TRBD1 (6 bases). The length of the CDR3 is 15 residues. The V and J ends lost 2 bases and 5 bases respectively, with 15 bases between them. Germline V lookup: CDR1 KGHDR, CDR2 SFDVKD. CDR3 protein: CATSDYGPGGHEQYF. The CDR3 DNA reads TGTGCCACCAGTGATTACGGCCCTGGGGGCCACGAGCAGTACTTC.

In this sample, this clone turned up a few times. The chain links TRBV7-6 to TRBJ1-6; D uncertain. Trimming took off 0 bases at V and 5 bases at J, with 2 bases between the two ends. The CDR3 has 13 residues. From germline, CDR1 is SGHVS and CDR2 FNYEAQ. Here the CDR3 DNA reads TGTGCCAGCAGCTTAGCCAATAATTCACCCCTCCACTTT. Translating gives CASSLANNSPLHF.

The rearrangement links TRBV28 to TRBJ1-2; D gene unclear. The V gene's germline CDR1 is MDHEN and CDR2 SYDVKM. This CDR3 region has 13 residues. V lost 4 bases to trimming and J lost 7 bases, with 13 bases between them. CDR3 DNA sequence: TGTGCCAGCAGTTCCCTCGATTCGAGTGGCTACACCTTC. It is translated as CASSSLDSSGYTF.

The chain combines TRBV7-9 with TRBJ1-4; no clear D. The CDR3 spans 14 residues. V lost 1 base and J lost 8, with 11 bases in between. Germline-derived CDR1 and CDR2 are SEHNR and FQNEAQ (reference sequence). CDR3 protein: CASSLVGPGEKLFF. The CDR3 nucleotides read TGTGCCAGCAGCTTAGTAGGTCCGGGGGAAAAACTGTTTTTT. Full variable domain (outside the CDR3, taken from reference TRBV7-9 and TRBJ1-4): DTGVSQNPRHKITKRGQNVTFRCDPISEHNRLYWYRQTLGQGPEFLTYFQNEAQLEKSRLLSDRFSAERPKGSFSTLEIQRTEQGDSAMYLCASSLVGPGEKLFFGSGTQLSVL.

The chain recombines TRBV28 with TRBJ1-1; 7 bases map to TRBD1. Per germline, CDR1 MDHEN and CDR2 SYDVKM. Losses at the gene ends were 2 bases for V and 7 bases for J; bases not matched to a gene: 1. This CDR3 comprises 12 residues. The chain's CDR3 is CASSLGTVEAFF. CDR3 DNA sequence: TGTGCCAGCAGTTTAGGGACAGTTGAAGCTTTCTTT.

The CDR3 protein is CASSLAGGNTGELFF. CDR3 DNA sequence: TGTGCCAGCAGCTTAGCGGGGGGGAACACCGGGGAGCTGTTTTTT. The V gene is TRBV11-1, the J gene TRBJ2-2; possible D gene TRBD2, 6 bases. V lost 0 bases and J 1 base, leaving 6 bases between the germline ends. The CDR3 sequence is 15 residues long. Germline values: CDR1 SGHAT, CDR2 FQDESV (reference sequence).

This chain uses TRBV5-1 with TRBJ1-1, with a weak D call TRBD1 (5 bases). V gave up 2 bases and J gave up 7 bases, with 12 bases separating them. Germline assignment: CDR1 SGHRS and CDR2 YFSETQ. The CDR3 is 13 residues long. The CDR3 is CASSLNTGFEAFF. The DNA of the CDR3 is TGCGCCAGCAGCTTAAATACAGGATTTGAAGCTTTCTTT.

This chain connects TRBV28 to TRBJ2-1; D gene unclear. The germline V and J ends were trimmed by 8 bases and 0 bases, with 11 bases remaining between them. This CDR3 has 14 residues. CDR1 is MDHEN and CDR2 is SYDVKM in the germline V gene. This chain's CDR3 is CASGLALSYNEQFF. CDR3 in DNA: TGTGCCAGCGGCCTCGCCCTCTCCTACAATGAGCAGTTCTTC.

The J gene is TRBJ2-3, the V gene TRBV5-1, with 11 bases that match TRBD2. The CDR3 runs to 15 residues. V lost 4 bases and J lost 4; bases outside the gene matches: 5. The germline gives CDR1 SGHRS, CDR2 YFSETQ. The CDR3 loop reads CASSPLAGGPDTQYF. The CDR3, as DNA: TGCGCCAGCAGCCCCCTAGCGGGGGGCCCAGATACGCAGTATTTT.

V and J are TRBV28 and TRBJ1-2; D remains unclear. Between the trimmed V and J ends, which lost 3 bases and 8 bases, there was a span of 16 bases. From germline, CDR1 is MDHEN and CDR2 SYDVKM. The CDR3 runs to 14 residues. CDR3 coding DNA: TGTGCCAGCAGTTTGGCCTTGGCGGTCCAGGGCTACACCTTC. Its protein product is CASSLALAVQGYTF.

The chain uses TRBV19 and TRBJ1-5, with 7 nucleotides matching TRBD1. V lost 3 bases and J lost 3; bases outside the gene matches: 11. The germline V gene encodes CDR1 LNHDA and CDR2 SQIVND (reference sequence). CDR3 length: 17 residues. CDR3 DNA: TGTGCCAGTAGTATTCAGGGGGGCGGTATTACCAATCAGCCCCAGCATTTT. It codes for CASSIQGGGITNQPQHF.

This clone was detected a few times. V is TRBV7-9 and J is TRBJ2-3; D is unresolved. Germline loops: CDR1 SEHNR, CDR2 FQNEAQ (reference sequence). This CDR3 contains 12 residues. The germline V and J ends were trimmed by 3 bases and 7 bases, with 8 bases remaining between them. CDR3 residues: CASSFDTNTQYF. The CDR3 DNA reads TGTGCCAGCAGCTTCGATACAAATACGCAGTATTTT.

This clone occurred a few times. The chain couples TRBV6-5 to TRBJ2-2, with 9 bases identical to TRBD1. Germline CDR1 reads MNHEY; CDR2 reads SVGAGI. CDR3 length: 14 residues. The V gene end was trimmed by 6 bases and the J gene end by 6 bases; junction bases not matched to a gene: 5. The CDR3 sequence: CASRGQGYPGELFF. DNA of the CDR3: TGTGCCAGCAGGGGACAGGGATACCCCGGGGAGCTGTTTTTT.